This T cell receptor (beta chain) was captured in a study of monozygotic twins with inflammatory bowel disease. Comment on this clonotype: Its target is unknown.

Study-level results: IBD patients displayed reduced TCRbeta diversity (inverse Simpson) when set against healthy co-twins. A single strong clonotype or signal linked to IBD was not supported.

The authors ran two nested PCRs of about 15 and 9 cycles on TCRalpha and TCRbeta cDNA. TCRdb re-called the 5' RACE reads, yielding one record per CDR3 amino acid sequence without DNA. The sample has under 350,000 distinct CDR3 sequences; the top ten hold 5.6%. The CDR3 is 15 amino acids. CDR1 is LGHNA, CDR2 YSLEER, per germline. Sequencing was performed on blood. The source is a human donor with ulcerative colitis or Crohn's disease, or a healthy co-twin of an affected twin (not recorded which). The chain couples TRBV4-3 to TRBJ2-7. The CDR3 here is CASSQDSQATYEQYF.